The next 5 T cell receptor beta chains were all read from a single sample in a study of OX40 agonist ivuxolimab in advanced cancers. The repertoire was sequenced with immunoSEQ multiplex PCR; TCRdb's copy has only in-frame clones and lacks some. The data show about 69,000 clones, 90% to 95% seen once. Material: CD4+ or CD8+ T cells sorted from blood, obtained in a trial of the OX40 agonist ivuxolimab. The receptor set was obtained from an adult with an advanced solid tumor such as melanoma, head and neck, liver or kidney cancer.

This chain connects TRBV19 to TRBJ2-5, with 7 bases aligning to TRBD1. Germline V gives CDR1 LNHDA, CDR2 SQIVND (reference sequence). Trimming cost V 5 bases and J 5 bases; bases outside gene matches: 8. The CDR3 is 14 amino acids. In DNA form, the CDR3 reads TGTGCCAGTAGTCGGTACAGGGGTTCTGAGACCCAGTACTTC. Protein product: CASSRYRGSETQYF.

The V call is TRBV4-2, the J call TRBJ2-2; 10 bases match TRBD2. The CDR3 runs 18 residues. Trimming at V came to 1 base and at J to 6 bases, leaving 11 bases not matched to a gene. From germline, CDR1 is LGHNA and CDR2 YNFKEQ. This CDR3 is CASSQVNSGRLGAGELFF. The CDR3 DNA follows: TGTGCCAGCAGCCAAGTAAATAGCGGGAGGTTGGGGGCCGGGGAGCTGTTTTTT.

This clone was detected a few times. The CDR3 sequence is CASSLDPPPPPNEQFF. The CDR3 DNA sequence: TGTGCCAGCAGCTTGGACCCGCCTCCCCCCCCCAATGAGCAGTTCTTC. The rearrangement joins TRBV7-6 to TRBJ2-1; D call uncertain. Germline CDR1 is SGHVS and CDR2 is FNYEAQ. Trimming removed 3 bases from V and 6 bases from J, with 18 bases in between. The CDR3 runs to 16 residues.

The chain is built from TRBV5-1 and TRBJ2-3; D remains ambiguous. The CDR3 is 14 residues long. Germline V gives CDR1 SGHRS, CDR2 YFSETQ. V lost 4 bases and J lost 2, with 11 bases in between. DNA for the CDR3: TGCGCCAGCAGCAAGGGAACCCACACAGATACGCAGTATTTT. Encoded protein: CASSKGTHTDTQYF.

This clone was detected only once. The rearrangement links TRBV5-1 to TRBJ2-5; 7 nucleotides match TRBD2. The closer fit of TRBJ2-7 to the DNA end suggests the J call may be wrong. CDR1 and CDR2 from the germline V gene are SGHRS and YFSETQ. This CDR3 region has 14 residues. CDR3 sequence reads: CASSPRTSFYEQYF. DNA for the CDR3: TGCGCCAGCAGCCCGCGGACTAGTTTCTACGAGCAGTACTTC.